The 4 T cell receptor beta chains below come from one sample, sequenced in a study of yellow fever vaccine responses in identical twins. From the RT-PCR reads, TCRdb called clonotypes with MiXCR, one entry per CDR3 protein. This sample carries about 1,700 distinct CDR3 sequences, about 90% of them seen once, and the ten largest clones take just over 5.5%. The sequenced sample was T cells from blood (PBMCs), unsorted or a sorted subset (not recorded which), obtained before or after yellow fever vaccination (not recorded which). The receptors originated from a woman aged 18-29 years who received the yellow fever vaccine.

This clonotype was detected a few times. The V call is TRBV10-3, the J call TRBJ1-2; 7 bases fit TRBD1. The CDR3 consists of 13 residues. Germline V gene data show CDR1 as ENHRY and CDR2 as SYGVKD. Trimming cost V 7 bases and J 5 bases; bases outside gene matches: 7. The chain's CDR3 is CAITSGTEYGYTF. The CDR3 DNA sequence: TGTGCCATCACCTCCGGGACAGAATATGGCTACACCTTC.

This clonotype turned up a few times. The chain uses TRBV10-3 and TRBJ2-2; D remains ambiguous. V was shortened by 3 bases and J by 2 bases, with 4 bases between the two germline ends. The CDR3 totals 13 residues. CDR1 and CDR2 (germline): ENHRY, SYGVKD. The CDR3 region is CAISDTNTGELFF. The CDR3 nucleotides read TGTGCCATCAGTGATACAAACACCGGGGAGCTGTTTTTT.

In this sample, this clonotype turned up a few times. The chain has TRBV10-3 and TRBJ1-1; maybe TRBD1 (6 bases). Between the trimmed V and J ends, which lost 2 bases and 1 base, there was a span of 11 bases. Germline V gene sequence: CDR1 ENHRY, CDR2 SYGVKD. The CDR3 has 15 amino acids. CDR3 protein: CAISERTGQNTEAFF. The CDR3 DNA reads TGTGCCATCAGTGAGAGGACGGGACAGAACACTGAAGCTTTCTTT.

V gene TRBV11-1 combines with J gene TRBJ1-6; 9 positions agree with TRBD1. The CDR3 is 14 residues long. J gave up 7 bases and V 5 bases, and 3 bases lay outside the gene matches. The germline V gene encodes CDR1 SGHAT and CDR2 FQDESV (reference sequence). The CDR3 nucleotides are TGTGCCAGCAGCACCGGACAGGGGAATTCACCCCTCCACTTT. Its protein is CASSTGQGNSPLHF.